This T cell receptor (beta chain) was captured by sequencing in a study of blood T cell repertoires in COVID-19. On the study more broadly: Material from acute and convalescent COVID-19 was sourced from the United States, Italy and Spain. From T cells, B-cell-depleted T cells, or PBMCs came the material, which was cDNA or gDNA.

Methods used by the authors: It was from reference gene primer amplification that nucleated cell counts were estimated. The protocol was immunoSEQ multiplex PCR, while the TCRdb copy is restricted to in-frame clones and leaves out a portion. That table supplies the V and J calls and clone size; D and trimming were determined from the DNA. The profile shows 70,000 to 100,000 clones, around 72% of them singletons. V gave up 6 bases and J gave up 0 bases; unmatched junction bases: 5. The germline V gene encodes CDR1 LGHDT and CDR2 YNNKEL (reference sequence). This CDR3 has 15 amino acids. The receptor comes from a woman aged 55-69 years in a cohort sampled during active or convalescent COVID-19. Material for sequencing was peripheral blood. The chain links TRBV3-1 (or the pseudogene TRBV3-2) to TRBJ2-3; TRBD2 aligns across 8 bases. The CDR3 region is CASRPGGASTDTQYF. The CDR3 DNA reads as TGTGCCAGCAGACCCGGGGGGGCTAGCACAGATACGCAGTATTTT.